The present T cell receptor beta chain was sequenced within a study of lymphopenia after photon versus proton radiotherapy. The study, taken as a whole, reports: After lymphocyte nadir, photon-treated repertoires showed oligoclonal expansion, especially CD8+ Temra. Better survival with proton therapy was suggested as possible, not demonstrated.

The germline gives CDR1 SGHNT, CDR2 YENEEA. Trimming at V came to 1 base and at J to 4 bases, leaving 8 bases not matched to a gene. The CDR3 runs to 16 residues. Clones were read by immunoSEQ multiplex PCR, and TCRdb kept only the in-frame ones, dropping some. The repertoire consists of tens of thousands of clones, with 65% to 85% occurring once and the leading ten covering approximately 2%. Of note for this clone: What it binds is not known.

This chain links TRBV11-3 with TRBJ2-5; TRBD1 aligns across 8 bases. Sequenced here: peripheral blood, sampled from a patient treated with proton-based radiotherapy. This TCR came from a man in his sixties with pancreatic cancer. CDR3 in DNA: TGTGCCAGCAGCTTAGGCGGGACAGGTCGTGTAGAGACCCAGTACTTC. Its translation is CASSLGGTGRVETQYF.